The T cell receptor (beta chain) described here comes from a study of blood T cells in healthy people across ages. Overall study findings and caveats: Compared with aged donors, long-lived donors showed fewer expanded clones, suggesting selection.

The ends were cut back, 0 bases at V and 2 bases at J, with 15 bases in the middle. Germline V CDR1 and CDR2: LGHNA, YSLEER. This CDR3 contains 17 residues. A second roughly 6 to 12 cycle PCR used barcoded and J-beta primers. TCRdb analysed the 5' RACE reads with MiXCR anew, one entry per CDR3 protein. The sample consists of around 1,800,000 distinct CDR3 sequences, 30% to 40% of them appearing once. In its sample, this clonotype was seen a few times. Its target is not known. The TCR sequence derives from a human donor in good health. The chain carries TRBV4-3 and TRBJ2-3, with D tentatively TRBD2 (6 bases). Sequencing was performed on blood. The CDR3 sequence: CASSQDRLELPTDTQYF. The CDR3 DNA reads as TGCGCCAGCAGCCAAGATCGACTAGAATTACCCACAGATACGCAGTATTTT.